The rows below give T cell receptor beta chains drawn from one sample of a study of PD-1 blockade in classical Hodgkin lymphoma. Sequencing used immunoSEQ multiplex PCR; TCRdb keeps in-frame clones, though not all of them. The data contain 130,000 to 150,000 clones, about 81% of them singletons. Sequencing was performed on peripheral blood mononuclear cells (PBMCs), taken before the second cycle of nivolumab. Receptor source: a human donor with classical Hodgkin lymphoma. The conserved cysteine and the conserved F or W are not part of the CDR3 here.

V: TRBV18; CDR3: ASSPGGGSTDTQY
V: TRBV7-9; CDR3: ASTTGTSRSTDTQY
V: TRBV2; CDR3: ASIRTGESTEAF
V: TRBV11-1; CDR3: ASSLRAAPYEQY
V: TRBV5-1; CDR3: ASSPGQGSSYGYT
V: TRBV6-5; CDR3: ASSYGRAHYGYT
V: TRBV11-1; CDR3: ASSLGGARSYEQY
V: TRBV2; CDR3: ASNSQGHTDTQY
V: TRBV19; CDR3: ASSMVGTGLFDGYT
V: TRBV11-3; CDR3: ASSLGTSNQPQH
V: TRBV18; CDR3: ASSPRWEEQF
V: TRBV5-1; CDR3: ASSLAGVSGNIQY
V: TRBV6-5; CDR3: ASSYRTYNEKLF
V: TRBV6-5; CDR3: ASSSGVWDIQY
V: TRBV9; CDR3: ASSVVQASEAF
V: TRBV7-2; CDR3: ASSSTLYNSPLH
V: TRBV2; CDR3: ASSDIGGFRTDTQY
V: TRBV5-4; CDR3: ASSYGIYEQY
V: TRBV6-1; CDR3: ASSERGIGQPQH
V: TRBV11-3; CDR3: ASSYLGGELF
V: TRBV30; CDR3: AWSEGQVTDTQY
V: TRBV10-3; CDR3: AISGVQVTMNTEAF
V: TRBV6-6; CDR3: ASSRHNEKLF
V: TRBV7-3; CDR3: ASSGRDSTPLH
V: TRBV6-6; CDR3: ASTGETGLAYEQY
V: TRBV7-2; CDR3: ASSLWIPRASGRSDTQY
V: TRBV25-1; CDR3: ATLPGTGGIEQF
V: TRBV6-5; CDR3: ASSRGWLNTGELF
V: TRBV11-1; CDR3: ASSSGLNTEAF
V: TRBV11-1; CDR3: ASSLTGRDYEKLF
V: TRBV18; CDR3: ASSPPSASIQY
V: TRBV6-6; CDR3: ASSYLRVGDTEAF
V: TRBV28; CDR3: ASSPPPGDTQY
V: TRBV9; CDR3: ASSRTGDNTGELF
V: TRBV27; CDR3: ASSLEGWSEAF
V: TRBV7-3; CDR3: ASSFFQGAEAF
V: TRBV10-3; CDR3: AISGGGRAYEQY
V: TRBV25-1; CDR3: ASSPQGARYEQY
V: TRBV4-1; CDR3: ASSQGGTSSETQY
V: TRBV5-8; CDR3: ASRSRGGPHEQF
V: TRBV7-9; CDR3: ASSPGLAGVADTQY
V: TRBV6-1; CDR3: ASSERQGRYNEQF
V: TRBV13; CDR3: ASTKYQDRAKNIQY